A selection of T cell receptor beta chains follows, all from one sample in a study of T cell changes during pregnancy in multiple sclerosis. The table came from immunoSEQ multiplex PCR; TCRdb's copy has only in-frame clones and leaves some out. The table shows 30,000 or so clones, with roughly 87% occurring only once. Sequenced here: CD8+ T cells from peripheral blood mononuclear cells, sampled in the second trimester of pregnancy. These receptors were taken from a female donor with multiple sclerosis, enrolled in a pregnancy study. Both conserved end residues are part of each CDR3. The order of the fields is clone size, V gene, J gene, D gene, CDR3 protein, CDR3 DNA. A D gene is named only where the DNA matches it firmly. Expanded clones get a size class; other rows say once, few or many, or leave the size out.

>NA|TRBV5-6|TRBJ2-7|TRBD2
CASSLGGGYEQYF
TGTGCCAGCAGCTTGGGGGGGGGCTACGAGCAGTACTTC
>NA|TRBV27|TRBJ1-1|NA
CASSIGQNTEAFF
TGTGCCAGCAGTATTGGACAGAACACTGAAGCTTTCTTT
>NA|TRBV28|TRBJ2-1|TRBD2
CASSVLAGGRNEQFF
TGTGCCAGCAGTGTGCTAGCGGGAGGAAGGAATGAGCAGTTCTTC
>NA|TRBV7-2|TRBJ2-1|TRBD2
CASSLKAGAYNEQFF
TGTGCCAGCAGCCTAAAGGCGGGAGCCTACAATGAGCAGTTCTTC
>NA|TRBV7-9|TRBJ2-5|NA
CASSTSETQYF
TGTGCCAGCAGCACCAGTGAGACCCAGTACTTC
>once|TRBV7-9|TRBJ2-3|TRBD1
CASSRRQGGKDTQYF
TGTGCCAGCAGCCGAAGACAGGGTGGTAAAGATACGCAGTATTTT
>NA|TRBV7-2|TRBJ1-1|TRBD1
CASSLKGGRGTEAFF
TGTGCCAGCAGCTTAAAAGGGGGCCGGGGCACTGAAGCTTTCTTT
>NA|TRBV7-9|TRBJ1-2|TRBD1
CASSEPGTGWGYTF
TGTGCCAGCAGCGAGCCCGGGACAGGGTGGGGCTACACCTTC
>few|TRBV6-1|TRBJ2-7|TRBD2
CASTEGAGGYEQYF
TGTGCCAGCACCGAAGGTGCGGGAGGATACGAGCAGTACTTC
>NA|TRBV27|TRBJ1-4|NA
CASSPWGATNEKLFF
TGTGCCAGCAGTCCGTGGGGGGCAACTAATGAAAAACTGTTTTTT